Presented here are 12 T cell receptor beta chains from one specimen sequenced in a study of blood T cell repertoires in COVID-19. This table comes from immunoSEQ multiplex PCR, and its TCRdb copy is limited to in-frame clones, with some not included. The sample shows some 170,000 clones, about 90% of them seen only once. Sequencing was carried out using PBMCs or T cells enriched from blood (not recorded which). The receptors originated from a human donor with acute COVID-19. The donor label of this sample is uncertain.

The rearrangement joins TRBV7-2 to TRBJ1-1; TRBD1 matches 10 bases. J was trimmed by 2 bases and V by 6 bases; bases with no gene match: 12. The CDR3 has 17 amino acids. Germline V CDR1 and CDR2: SGHTA, FQGNSA. CDR3 sequence: CASSPSGTGAPNTEAFF. In nucleotides, the CDR3 is TGTGCCAGCAGTCCGTCCGGGACAGGGGCGCCAAACACTGAAGCTTTCTTT.

The rearrangement uses TRBV19 and TRBJ1-5; D possibly corresponds to TRBD1 (6 bases). The germline V and J ends were trimmed by 7 bases and 2 bases, with 15 bases remaining between them. Germline V gene data show CDR1 as LNHDA and CDR2 as SQIVND (reference sequence). There are 15 residues in the CDR3. The CDR3 nucleotides read TGTGCCAGTAAGTACAGGGCTGGTGGCAATCAGCCCCAGCATTTT. This sequence encodes CASKYRAGGNQPQHF.

The chain recombines TRBV18 with TRBJ1-4; 7 bases align to TRBD1. The CDR3 extends over 15 amino acids. V was pared by 0 bases and J by 5 bases, with 3 bases of the junction left unmatched. The germline gives CDR1 KGHSH, CDR2 LQKENI. Here the CDR3 reads CASSPPGQKNEKLFF. CDR3 DNA: TGTGCCAGCTCACCACCGGGACAGAAGAATGAAAAACTGTTTTTT.

This chain connects TRBV1 to TRBJ2-7; TRBD2, the table's D call, was not compared with the DNA. TRBV1 corresponds to a pseudogene. The CDR3 consists of 18 residues. The CDR3 protein is CTSSHSNVDAGGPCEQYF. The CDR3 DNA sequence: TGCACCAGCAGCCATTCCAACGTGGACGCGGGGGGGCCGTGCGAGCAGTACTTC.

V usage is TRBV6-5 and J usage is TRBJ2-1, with D possibly TRBD1 on 5 matching bases. Germline CDR1 reads MNHEY; CDR2 reads SVGAGI. V lost 6 bases and J lost 5, with 11 bases in between. This CDR3 has 13 residues. CDR3 sequence: CASRPTANNEQFF. The CDR3 region has the DNA TGTGCCAGCAGACCGACAGCCAACAATGAGCAGTTCTTC.

This chain connects TRBV6-5 to TRBJ2-7; perhaps TRBD1 as D (5 bases). Germline assignment: CDR1 MNHEY and CDR2 SVGAGI. V was shortened by 7 bases and J by 0 bases, with 16 bases between the two germline ends. The CDR3 has 15 amino acids. The CDR3 reads CASIPLPGSSYEQYF. The CDR3 nucleotides read TGTGCCAGCATCCCCCTTCCAGGGTCCTCCTACGAGCAGTACTTC.

This chain uses TRBV11-2 with TRBJ2-5, with D perhaps TRBD2 (5 bases). CDR1 is SGHAT, CDR2 FQNNGV, per germline. V was cut by 2 bases and J by 5 bases, with 12 bases left in between. This CDR3 is 14 amino acids long. The CDR3 loop is CASSLFKRAETQYF. The CDR3 nucleotides are TGTGCCAGCAGCTTATTTAAGAGGGCCGAGACCCAGTACTTC.

This clone has a single count. The chain couples TRBV19 to TRBJ1-1; no definite D call. The CDR3 runs to 14 residues. The V end was cut by 3 bases, the J end by 2 bases, with 10 bases between. Germline V gene lookup returns CDR1 LNHDA and CDR2 SQIVND (reference sequence). CDR3 sequence reads: CASSIVGSNTEAFF. As DNA, the CDR3 is TGTGCCAGTAGTATTGTGGGCTCAAACACTGAAGCTTTCTTT. Full variable domain (remainder filled in from reference TRBV19 and TRBJ1-1): DGGITQSPKYLFRKEGQNVTLSCEQNLNHDAMYWYRQDPGQGLRLIYYSQIVNDFQKGDIAEGYSVSREKKESFPLTVTSAQKNPTAFYLCASSIVGSNTEAFFGQGTRLTVV.

The chain uses TRBV27 and TRBJ1-1, with 9 bases fitting TRBD1. With V trimmed by 6 bases and J by 10 bases, 12 bases remained unmatched. Germline V gene sequence: CDR1 MNHEY, CDR2 SMNVEV (reference sequence). CDR3 size: 14 residues. In DNA, the CDR3 is TGTGCCAGCAGCATCGGACGTTACAGGGGGCGAGCTTTCTTT. Encoded protein: CASSIGRYRGRAFF.

The genes are TRBV30 and TRBJ1-5, with D unresolved. The CDR3 covers 14 residues. V lost 0 bases to trimming and J lost 8 bases, with 14 bases between them. The germline gives CDR1 GTSNPN, CDR2 SVGIG (reference sequence). CDR3 region: CAWSVGQEVKPQHF. DNA of the CDR3: TGTGCCTGGAGTGTTGGCCAGGAGGTGAAGCCCCAGCATTTT.

The chain is built from TRBV18 and TRBJ1-1; 8 bases align to TRBD1. The CDR3 runs to 17 residues. The junction had 6 bases not matched to a gene; V was cut back by 0 bases and J by 0 bases. The germline gives CDR1 KGHSH, CDR2 LQKENI. CDR3 sequence: CASSPPNRGVMNTEAFF. CDR3 coding DNA: TGTGCCAGCTCACCACCCAACAGGGGGGTTATGAACACTGAAGCTTTCTTT.

This rearrangement joins TRBV12-3 or TRBV12-4 to TRBJ1-4, with a possible D match to TRBD1 (5 bases). Trimming took 5 bases from V and 8 from J, leaving 12 bases between them. CDR3 length: 13 residues. The CDR3 protein is CASSDRPEEKLFF. The CDR3 coding sequence is TGTGCCAGCAGTGACAGACCCGAAGAAAAACTGTTTTTT.